The 24 T cell receptor beta chains below were found in one sample sequenced in a study of cytomegalovirus exposure and HLA in healthy donors. Clones were sequenced by immunoSEQ multiplex PCR, and TCRdb holds only the in-frame ones, with some missing. The profile shows more than 250,000 clones, approximately 90% of them singletons. The sequenced sample was PBMCs. Receptors originate from a woman between 18 and 30 years old in good health and CMV-seronegative.

This sequence joins TRBV19 and TRBJ1-4; possibly TRBD1 for D (6 bases). The CDR3 length is 14 residues. The germline V gene encodes CDR1 LNHDA and CDR2 SQIVND (reference sequence). Trimming left V 7 bases short and J 6 bases short, with 15 bases between. CDR3 region: CASKGGSGDEKLFF. The CDR3 DNA sequence: TGTGCCAGTAAGGGGGGAAGCGGGGATGAAAAACTGTTTTTT.

This clone was picked up one time. The chain uses TRBV4-3 and TRBJ2-1; TRBD2 matches at 11 bases. The CDR3 has 21 residues. Germline CDR1 is LGHNA and CDR2 is YSLEER. With 0 bases clipped from V and 7 bases from J, the junction kept 20 bases outside the gene matches. The chain's CDR3 is CASSQDQGTDYSGRAVNEQFF. The CDR3 region has the DNA TGCGCCAGCAGCCAAGACCAGGGGACAGATTATAGCGGGAGGGCCGTTAATGAGCAGTTCTTC.

This clone was seen only a few times. This chain uses TRBV28 with TRBJ2-1, with D perhaps matching TRBD1 (6 bases). V was pared by 8 bases and J by 1 base, with 15 bases between. The CDR3 runs to 15 residues. Per the germline V gene, CDR1 is MDHEN and CDR2 is SYDVKM. This chain's CDR3 is CASSRGIESYNEQFF. CDR3 in DNA: TGTGCCAGCTCCAGGGGAATAGAGTCCTACAATGAGCAGTTCTTC.

V gene TRBV18 combines with J gene TRBJ1-2, with 7 bases matching TRBD1. The trim removed 6 bases at V and 5 bases at J, leaving 6 bases unmatched. This CDR3 spans 13 amino acids. The germline CDR1 and CDR2 sequences are KGHSH and LQKENI. The chain's CDR3 is CASSPSRGYGYTF. For the CDR3, the DNA is TGTGCCAGCTCTCCCTCCAGGGGGTATGGCTACACCTTC. The full variable domain, its missing parts supplied by reference TRBV18 and TRBJ1-2, is NAGVMQNPRHLVRRRGQEARLRCSPMKGHSHVYWYRQLPEEGLKFMVYLQKENIIDESGMPKERFSAEFPKEGPSILRIQQVVRGDSAAYFCASSPSRGYGYTFGSGTRLTVV.

CDR3 nucleotides: TGTGCCAGCAGCTTTCGGGCCCCGCGGGGGGAGCAGTTCTTC. Protein product: CASSFRAPRGEQFF. V and J are TRBV5-8 and TRBJ2-1; 7 bases map to TRBD2. This CDR3 spans 14 amino acids. Germline values: CDR1 SGHTS, CDR2 YDEGEE. With 2 bases clipped from V and 10 bases from J, the junction kept 9 bases outside the gene matches.

This clone has just one count. CDR3 loop: CASSNMFYEQYF. CDR3 bases: TGTGCCAGCAGTAACATGTTCTACGAGCAGTACTTC. This chain joins TRBV11-2 and TRBJ2-7; no clear D. Germline CDR1 is SGHAT and CDR2 is FQNNGV. V lost 6 bases and J 3 bases, leaving 9 bases between the germline ends. The CDR3 is made up of 12 amino acids.

The V call is TRBV6-5, the J call TRBJ2-7, with TRBD1 as a possible D gene (5 bases). The CDR3 consists of 13 residues. Germline V gene lookup returns CDR1 MNHEY and CDR2 SVGAGI. V dropped 7 bases and J dropped 3 bases, with 13 bases sitting between them. For the CDR3, the DNA is TGTGCCAGCACCCAGGGCGGAAGCTACGAGCAGTACTTC. Translated, it gives CASTQGGSYEQYF.

V is TRBV30 and J is TRBJ2-3; D is perhaps TRBD2 (5 bases). This CDR3 comprises 15 residues. Germline V CDR1 and CDR2: GTSNPN, SVGIG (reference sequence). The V gene lost 5 bases and the J gene lost 1 base, with 16 bases spanning the gap. CDR3 protein: CAWSAEGGRTDTQYF. CDR3 bases: TGTGCCTGGTCAGCCGAGGGCGGCCGCACAGATACGCAGTATTTT.

This rearrangement joins TRBV28 to TRBJ2-7; D remains ambiguous. Trimming cost V 6 bases and J 2 bases, with 11 bases left between them. Germline-derived CDR1 and CDR2 are MDHEN and SYDVKM. This CDR3 has 13 residues. Here the CDR3 DNA reads TGTGCCAGCAGAAGCGCCTCTCCCTACGAGCAGTACTTC. It yields the protein CASRSASPYEQYF.

This chain connects TRBV10-3 to TRBJ2-1; 10 nucleotides align to TRBD2. The germline V gene encodes CDR1 ENHRY and CDR2 SYGVKD. This CDR3 spans 17 amino acids. With 3 bases clipped from V and 8 bases from J, the junction kept 13 bases outside the gene matches. Here the CDR3 DNA reads TGTGCCATCAGTGAAGGATGGGGAACTAGCGGGGTTTATGAGCAGTTCTTC. Amino acids: CAISEGWGTSGVYEQFF.

The rearrangement joins TRBV2 to TRBJ1-3, with D perhaps TRBD1 (6 bases). Per the germline V gene, CDR1 is SNHLY and CDR2 is FYNNEI. Trimming pared 7 bases from V and 6 bases from J, leaving 16 bases between. The CDR3 runs 14 residues. The CDR3 spells CASKGVQELNTIYF. The CDR3 DNA sequence: TGTGCCAGCAAGGGGGTACAGGAGTTAAACACCATATATTTT.

This CDR3 is CATRRLAGGPGGQFF. DNA of the CDR3: TGTGCCACCAGGAGACTAGCGGGAGGGCCTGGAGGGCAGTTCTTC. This rearrangement joins TRBV15 to TRBJ2-1; 14 nucleotides match TRBD2. J gave up 12 bases and V 6 bases, and 10 bases lay outside the gene matches. This CDR3 spans 15 amino acids. From germline, CDR1 is LNHNV and CDR2 YYDKDF (reference sequence).

CDR3 loop: CASSFGGVSNTEAFF. CDR3 nucleotides: TGCGCCAGCAGCTTCGGGGGGGTATCGAACACTGAAGCTTTCTTT. V and J are TRBV5-1 and TRBJ1-1; maybe TRBD1 (5 bases). Germline V gene sequence: CDR1 SGHRS, CDR2 YFSETQ. Trimming took 2 bases from V and 1 from J, leaving 12 bases between them. CDR3 length: 15 amino acids.

V and J are TRBV7-2 and TRBJ2-7; 13 nucleotides match TRBD2. CDR3 length: 17 residues. In germline, CDR1 is SGHTA, CDR2 FQGNSA. J lost 0 bases, V lost 5 bases, and 7 bases had no gene match. CDR3 amino acids: CASSRGLAGVSSYEQYF. The CDR3 coding sequence is TGTGCCAGCAGCCGAGGACTAGCGGGAGTGAGCTCCTACGAGCAGTACTTC.

Only one count was recorded for this clone. V usage is TRBV15 and J usage is TRBJ1-4; 8 nucleotides align to TRBD1. The V and J ends lost 1 base and 3 bases, in that order; junction bases with no gene match: 1. Germline assignment: CDR1 LNHNV and CDR2 YYDKDF (reference sequence). This CDR3 is 15 amino acids long. The CDR3 sequence: CATSRGGQANEKLFF. The CDR3 coding sequence is TGTGCCACCAGCAGAGGGGGACAGGCTAATGAAAAACTGTTTTTT.

A remark on this clone: One junction end does not reproduce the germline sequence, and a read error may be involved. The rearrangement uses TRBV7-9 and TRBJ2-6; perhaps TRBD1 as D (5 bases). Germline V lookup: CDR1 SEHNR, CDR2 FQNEAQ (reference sequence). CDR3 length: 17 amino acids. The CDR3 spells CASSLQGLPTGANVLTF. The CDR3 DNA is TGTGCCAGCAGCTTACAGGGCCTCCCAACTGGGGCCAATGTCCTGACTTTC.

V usage is TRBV11-3 and J usage is TRBJ1-2, with 8 bases matching TRBD1. The CDR3 is made up of 16 amino acids. V lost 4 bases and J lost 3; bases outside the gene matches: 10. Germline values: CDR1 SGHNT, CDR2 YENEEA. In nucleotides, the CDR3 is TGTGCCAGCAGCTGGGGACAGGTGGTAGGGGACTATGGCTACACCTTC. Translated, it gives CASSWGQVVGDYGYTF.

The chain joins TRBV6-4 to TRBJ2-1; 9 bases match TRBD2. Losses at the gene ends were 2 bases for V and 13 bases for J; bases not matched to a gene: 6. The germline CDR1 and CDR2 sequences are MRHNA and SNTAGT. The CDR3 is made up of 13 amino acids. CDR3 protein: CASSDGSGRSQFF. The DNA of the CDR3 is TGTGCCAGCAGTGACGGTAGCGGGAGAAGCCAGTTCTTC.

CDR3 coding DNA: TGCGCCAGCAGCCAGGTCGGTGGGGCTAGCGGCAGCCGGGGCGAGACCCAGTACTTC. Translated: CASSQVGGASGSRGETQYF. The chain links TRBV4-1 to TRBJ2-5, with 7 bases fitting TRBD2. The CDR3 has 19 amino acids. Germline CDR1 is MGHRA and CDR2 is YSYEKL. Germline trimming cut 3 bases from V and 5 bases from J; bases unmatched to any gene: 21.

The chain recombines TRBV10-2 with TRBJ2-3; 7 nucleotides match TRBD2. CDR3 size: 15 residues. Per the germline V gene, CDR1 is WSHSY and CDR2 is SAAADI. V lost 10 bases, J lost 1 base, and 11 bases stayed unmatched. CDR3 in amino acids: CATGGSSGRTDTQYF. The CDR3 DNA reads as TGCGCCACCGGGGGGTCTAGCGGACGCACAGATACGCAGTATTTT.

This clone was recorded only once. V usage is TRBV9 and J usage is TRBJ2-7; 14 bases match TRBD2. Trimming cost V 2 bases and J 5 bases; bases outside gene matches: 6. This CDR3 region has 16 residues. Germline V lookup: CDR1 SGDLS, CDR2 YYNGEE. The CDR3 protein is CASSVGLAGEGHEQYF. The CDR3 DNA sequence: TGTGCCAGCAGCGTGGGACTAGCGGGAGAGGGGCACGAGCAGTACTTC.

The chain couples TRBV6-5 to TRBJ1-1, with D perhaps matching TRBD1 (5 bases). CDR1 is MNHEY, CDR2 SVGAGI, per germline. V lost 5 bases and J 4 bases, leaving 14 bases between the germline ends. CDR3 size: 14 residues. Here the CDR3 reads CASSPTDIGTEAFF. For the CDR3, the DNA is TGTGCCAGCAGTCCGACGGACATTGGCACTGAAGCTTTCTTT.

This chain uses TRBV6-5 with TRBJ2-6; D gene uncertain. V was clipped by 5 bases and J by 2 bases, with 10 bases between them. The CDR3 is 15 residues long. CDR1 and CDR2 (germline): MNHEY, SVGAGI. As DNA, the CDR3 is TGTGCCAGCAGTCTAGGTCAGACTGGGGCCAACGTCCTGACTTTC. The encoded protein is CASSLGQTGANVLTF.

This clone was observed a single time. The J gene is TRBJ2-2, the V gene TRBV2, with 7 bases lining up with TRBD1. The CDR3 spans 14 residues. Germline loops: CDR1 SNHLY, CDR2 FYNNEI. V trimming: 4 bases; J trimming: 3 bases; junction bases outside the gene matches: 2. CDR3 amino acids: CASSGTGDTGELFF. As DNA, the CDR3 is TGTGCCAGCAGTGGGACAGGTGACACCGGGGAGCTGTTTTTT.